This T cell receptor beta chain originates from a study of T cell responses to AZD1222 COVID-19 vaccine. Whole-study findings and limits: Sampled repertoires all dated from after the peak T cell response. Seropositive AZD1222 recipients at baseline numbered only 5 to 7. White British donors predominated, females outnumbered males, and clonal diversity was possibly underestimated.

A single count supports this clone. The antigen is not known. TCRdb's table, derived via immunoSEQ multiplex PCR, lists solely in-frame clones and lacks some. Seen here are about 110,000 clones, 80% to 95% observed once, and the top ten hold about 2.5%. Researchers grouped second doses given at about 4 or about 12 weeks into one pool. V dropped 3 bases and J dropped 8 bases, with 10 bases sitting between them. Per the germline V gene, CDR1 is MNHNS and CDR2 is SASEGT. The CDR3 consists of 12 residues. The sequence was obtained from an adult who received the AZD1222 COVID-19 vaccine. The sample here was peripheral blood, taken 28 days after the second AZD1222 dose. The chain uses TRBV6-1 and TRBJ1-2; D might be TRBD1 (5 bases). The CDR3 coding sequence is TGTGCCAGCAGTGACCCGGGGCGGGGCTACACCTTC. Translated, it gives CASSDPGRGYTF.